The 20 T cell receptor beta chains presented below share a single source sample, sequenced in a study of cytomegalovirus exposure and HLA in healthy donors. The primer mix had 60 Vbeta and 13 Jbeta primers. TCRdb keeps only in-frame clones here, not all; method: immunoSEQ multiplex PCR. The sample data list roughly 73,000 clones. The sequenced material came from PBMCs. These receptors all come from a man in his fifties or sixties in good health and CMV-seropositive.

The chain joins TRBV6-1 to TRBJ2-7; 7 bases map to TRBD1. This CDR3 is built from 14 residues. V shed 6 bases, J shed 0 bases, and the junction held 5 bases outside the gene matches. CDR1 and CDR2 from the germline V gene are MNHNS and SASEGT. CDR3: CASSAGTDSYEQYF. DNA for the CDR3: TGTGCCAGCAGCGCCGGGACAGACTCCTACGAGCAGTACTTC.

V and J are TRBV19 and TRBJ2-7, with 9 bases matching TRBD1. Germline assignment: CDR1 LNHDA and CDR2 SQIVND (reference sequence). The CDR3 spans 14 residues. The J segment lost 3 bases and the V segment lost 2 bases, leaving 2 bases of the junction unmatched. The CDR3 loop is CASSITGGGYEQYV. CDR3 coding DNA: TGTGCCAGTAGTATAACAGGGGGCGGCTACGAGCAGTACGTC.

The chain combines TRBV5-1 with TRBJ2-1, with 8 bases identical to TRBD1. The CDR3 runs to 15 residues. Germline CDR1 is SGHRS and CDR2 is YFSETQ. The V and J ends lost 0 bases and 5 bases, in that order; junction bases with no gene match: 4. The CDR3: CASSLDTGGHNEQFF. DNA for the CDR3: TGCGCCAGCAGCTTGGATACAGGGGGGCACAATGAGCAGTTCTTC.

The CDR3 loop reads CAGKTAEETQYF. For the CDR3, the DNA is TGTGCCGGCAAGACAGCCGAAGAGACCCAGTACTTC. V and J are TRBV2 and TRBJ2-5, with D perhaps matching TRBD1 (5 bases). Looked up from germline, CDR1 is SNHLY and CDR2 is FYNNEI. The CDR3 extends over 12 amino acids. Trimming cost V 11 bases and J 3 bases, with 13 bases left between them.

The rearrangement links TRBV6-6 to TRBJ2-7, with TRBD1 matching 7 bases. The CDR3 extends over 16 amino acids. With 0 bases clipped from V and 0 bases from J, the junction kept 5 bases outside the gene matches. The germline gives CDR1 MNHNY, CDR2 SVGAGI (reference sequence). CDR3 in DNA: TGTGCCAGCAGTTACTCGGGACAGTCGAGCTCCTACGAGCAGTACTTC. Translated: CASSYSGQSSSYEQYF.

The rearrangement links TRBV7-7 to TRBJ1-1; D may be TRBD1 (6 bases). V lost 5 bases and J 1 base, leaving 14 bases between the germline ends. CDR1 and CDR2 from the germline V gene are SSHAT and FNYEAQ (reference sequence). This CDR3 spans 15 amino acids. CDR3 region: CASSPLQGRNTEAFF. The CDR3 region has the DNA TGTGCCAGCAGCCCATTGCAGGGGAGGAACACTGAAGCTTTCTTT.

The chain carries TRBV7-2 and TRBJ2-3; 8 bases are shared with TRBD2. The V gene's germline CDR1 is SGHTA and CDR2 FQGNSA. J was trimmed by 4 bases and V by 5 bases; bases with no gene match: 8. There are 15 residues in the CDR3. CDR3 loop: CASSPSGSVADTQYF. The DNA of the CDR3 is TGTGCCAGCAGCCCAAGCGGGAGTGTCGCAGATACGCAGTATTTT.

The chain joins TRBV5-5 to TRBJ1-3; D is uncertain. The CDR3 runs to 16 residues. Germline CDR1 SGHKS, CDR2 YYEKEE (reference sequence). V was trimmed by 2 bases and J by 0 bases, leaving 12 bases between them. CDR3 coding DNA: TGTGCCAGCAGCTTCTGGGCCGCCAGCTCTGGAAACACCATATATTTT. It is translated as CASSFWAASSGNTIYF. Filled out from reference TRBV5-5 and TRBJ1-3, the complete variable domain reads DAGVTQSPTHLIKTRGQQVTLRCSPISGHKSVSWYQQVLGQGPQFIFQYYEKEERGRGNFPDRFSARQFPNYSSELNVNALLLGDSALYLCASSFWAASSGNTIYFGEGSWLTVV.

The chain joins TRBV7-2 to TRBJ1-1; tentative D call: TRBD1 (5 bases). The CDR3 is made up of 14 amino acids. Germline CDR1 is SGHTA and CDR2 is FQGNSA. Deletions cut 2 bases from V and 2 bases from J, with 9 bases between. CDR3 DNA: TGTGCCAGCAGCTTAAAGGGGACTAACACTGAAGCTTTCTTT. Its protein product is CASSLKGTNTEAFF.

The chain links TRBV18 to TRBJ1-5; 7 bases match TRBD1. The trim removed 1 base at V and 0 bases at J, leaving 0 bases unmatched. The CDR3 runs 15 residues. Germline lookup yields CDR1 KGHSH and CDR2 LQKENI. The CDR3 sequence is CASSPQGASNQPQHF. The CDR3 nucleotides read TGTGCCAGCTCACCACAGGGGGCTAGCAATCAGCCCCAGCATTTT.

The V gene is TRBV6-1, the J gene TRBJ2-7, with D perhaps TRBD2 (6 bases). The CDR3 covers 12 residues. Trimming cost V 2 bases and J 4 bases, with 6 bases left between them. CDR1 is MNHNS and CDR2 is SASEGT in the germline V gene. The DNA of the CDR3 is TGTGCCAGCAGTGAACGGGGGTACGAGCAGTACTTC. Translating gives CASSERGYEQYF.

This chain connects TRBV23-1 to TRBJ2-7, with TRBD1 as a possible D gene (5 bases). TRBV23-1 is assigned to the ORF class and has an uncertain function. This CDR3 has 14 amino acids. V lost 5 bases and J 3 bases, leaving 14 bases between the germline ends. The CDR3 bases are TGCGCCAGCAGTGTACCAGGGCCCCACTACGAGCAGTACTTC. This gives the protein CASSVPGPHYEQYF.

The CDR3 region has the DNA TGTGCCAGTAGCACGGACTTATTCTATGGCTACACCTTC. Translating gives CASSTDLFYGYTF. V usage is TRBV19 and J usage is TRBJ1-2; D gene uncertain. Trimming left V 6 bases short and J 4 bases short, with 12 bases between. The CDR3 is 13 residues long. Germline CDR1 LNHDA, CDR2 SQIVND (reference sequence). The variable domain in full, with the rest retrieved from reference TRBV19 and TRBJ1-2, is DGGITQSPKYLFRKEGQNVTLSCEQNLNHDAMYWYRQDPGQGLRLIYYSQIVNDFQKGDIAEGYSVSREKKESFPLTVTSAQKNPTAFYLCASSTDLFYGYTFGSGTRLTVV.

This chain links TRBV6-5 with TRBJ2-1, with TRBD2 identical over 13 bases. CDR3 length equals 15 residues. CDR1 and CDR2 from the germline V gene are MNHEY and SVGAGI. V was pared by 6 bases and J by 6 bases, with 5 bases of the junction left unmatched. CDR3: CASRRTSGGSNEQFF. DNA for the CDR3: TGTGCCAGCAGACGGACTAGCGGGGGAAGCAATGAGCAGTTCTTC.

This chain uses TRBV5-6 with TRBJ1-2; weak D call: TRBD1 (5 bases). The CDR3 sequence is 13 residues long. V was cut by 2 bases and J by 5 bases, with 10 bases left in between. Germline-derived CDR1 and CDR2 are SGHDT and YYEEEE. CDR3 sequence reads: CASSLFQGYGYTF. Written as DNA, the CDR3 is TGTGCCAGCAGCTTATTCCAGGGATATGGCTACACCTTC.

The genes are TRBV2 and TRBJ2-3; 8 bases align to TRBD2. Germline CDR1 is SNHLY and CDR2 is FYNNEI. Germline trimming cut 7 bases from V and 5 bases from J; bases unmatched to any gene: 8. This CDR3 has 14 amino acids. This chain's CDR3 is CASTGSGGVDTQYF. The CDR3, as DNA: TGTGCCAGCACGGGAAGCGGGGGTGTAGATACGCAGTATTTT.

V and J are TRBV5-1 and TRBJ2-7; 9 nucleotides align to TRBD1. CDR3 length: 15 residues. The germline CDR1 and CDR2 sequences are SGHRS and YFSETQ. With V trimmed by 4 bases and J by 2 bases, 7 bases remained unmatched. CDR3 in amino acids: CASSPTGGPAYEQYF. CDR3 nucleotides: TGCGCCAGCAGCCCCACAGGGGGCCCTGCCTACGAGCAGTACTTC.

The chain links TRBV6-5 to TRBJ1-2; 8 positions agree with TRBD1. This CDR3 is 13 amino acids long. The germline CDR1 and CDR2 sequences are MNHEY and SVGAGI. V lost 8 bases and J lost 4; bases outside the gene matches: 6. CDR3 amino acids: CASSDRGPYGYTF. CDR3 sequence (DNA): TGTGCCAGCTCTGACAGGGGCCCCTATGGCTACACCTTC.

The chain links TRBV12-5 to TRBJ2-3; perhaps TRBD1 as D (6 bases). Trimming stripped 6 bases from V and 6 bases from J, with 10 bases between. The germline V gene encodes CDR1 LGHNT and CDR2 FRNRAP. The CDR3 loop spans 12 amino acids. The CDR3 DNA reads as TGTGCTAGTGGCCCCCAGGGGGATACGCAGTATTTT. This translates into CASGPQGDTQYF.

The gene calls are TRBV7-9 and TRBJ2-5; D is uncertain. Germline CDR1 and CDR2: SEHNR and FQNEAQ (reference sequence). This CDR3 contains 14 residues. Between the trimmed V and J ends, which lost 5 bases and 6 bases, there was a span of 16 bases. For the CDR3, the DNA is TGTGCCAGCAGCCCCGGGTCCTACCCAAAGACCCAGTACTTC. Encoded protein: CASSPGSYPKTQYF.